Following are 23 T cell receptor beta chains from one sample sequenced in a study of blood T cell repertoires in COVID-19. Generated by immunoSEQ multiplex PCR, the TCRdb table keeps only in-frame clones and is missing some. The profile covers some 200,000 clones, with 75% to 85% appearing a single time and 9.7% taken by the ten largest. Sequencing was performed on peripheral blood. The receptors originated from a man in his fifties or sixties with active or convalescent COVID-19.

This clone was observed a few times. The chain recombines TRBV29-1 with TRBJ1-1; D gene uncertain. Germline-derived CDR1 and CDR2 are SQVTM and ANQGSEA. The length of the CDR3 is 13 residues. Trimming shortened V by 3 bases and J by 2 bases, and 10 bases separated the two germline ends. CDR3: CSVESYSNTEAFF. CDR3 DNA sequence: TGCAGCGTTGAGTCGTACAGTAACACTGAAGCTTTCTTT.

This clone occurred once. The CDR3 protein is CSASLSGGTEAFF. CDR3 bases: TGCAGTGCTAGTCTCAGCGGGGGCACTGAAGCTTTCTTT. V gene TRBV20-1 combines with J gene TRBJ1-1; D is possibly TRBD1 (5 bases). V was shortened by 3 bases and J by 4 bases, with 12 bases between the two germline ends. The germline V gene has CDR1 DFQATT and CDR2 SNEGSKA (reference sequence). The CDR3 runs 13 residues.

V gene TRBV27 combines with J gene TRBJ2-7; 7 bases line up with TRBD2. V shed 6 bases, J shed 1 base, and the junction held 3 bases outside the gene matches. CDR3 length equals 13 residues. Germline assignment: CDR1 MNHEY and CDR2 SMNVEV (reference sequence). The CDR3 DNA follows: TGTGCCAGCAGGGCGGGAGCTTCCTACGAGCAGTACTTC. Amino acid sequence: CASRAGASYEQYF.

This clone was detected a few times. The chain is built from TRBV27 and TRBJ2-1, with D possibly TRBD2 on 5 matching bases. Per germline, CDR1 MNHEY and CDR2 SMNVEV (reference sequence). Trimming took 5 bases from V and 5 from J, leaving 10 bases between them. The CDR3 is 13 residues long. The CDR3 sequence is CASSTRTHNEQFF. The CDR3, as DNA: TGTGCCAGCAGTACCCGGACTCACAATGAGCAGTTCTTC.

The rearrangement links TRBV5-1 to TRBJ2-3; TRBD2 aligns across 9 bases. V trimming: 0 bases; J trimming: 2 bases; junction bases outside the gene matches: 4. The CDR3 extends over 16 amino acids. In germline, CDR1 is SGHRS, CDR2 YFSETQ. The CDR3 is CASSLGGLASTDTQYF. CDR3 in DNA: TGCGCCAGCAGCTTGGGGGGACTAGCATCCACAGATACGCAGTATTTT.

The chain combines TRBV6-5 with TRBJ1-2; 9 bases align to TRBD1. This CDR3 has 15 residues. Looked up from germline, CDR1 is MNHEY and CDR2 is SVGAGI. V shed 2 bases and J 5 bases; nucleotides not matched to a gene: 6. CDR3: CASSYQDRGFYGYTF. The CDR3 DNA reads as TGTGCCAGCAGTTACCAGGACAGGGGTTTTTATGGCTACACCTTC.

The V gene is TRBV7-3, the J gene TRBJ2-7, with 7 positions matching TRBD1. Germline CDR1 and CDR2: SGHTA and FQGTGA. V was clipped by 5 bases and J by 5 bases; unmatched bases: 6. The CDR3 has 13 residues. The CDR3 reads CASSADRAHEQYF. The CDR3 region has the DNA TGTGCCAGCAGCGCTGACAGGGCCCACGAGCAGTACTTC.

J is TRBJ2-3 and V is TRBV5-1, with 7 bases matching TRBD2. Germline lookup yields CDR1 SGHRS and CDR2 YFSETQ. The CDR3 has 17 residues. After removal of 2 bases from V and 5 bases from J, the junction contained 14 bases not matched to a gene. The CDR3 bases are TGCGCCAGCAGCTTAATAGCTCGGGGGGTACCGGGAGATACGCAGTATTTT. It encodes CASSLIARGVPGDTQYF.

This chain links TRBV11-3 with TRBJ2-3, with TRBD1 identical over 11 bases. Looked up from germline, CDR1 is SGHNT and CDR2 is YENEEA. This CDR3 contains 16 residues. Unmatched junction bases numbered 3, after V lost 0 bases and J lost 4 bases. The DNA of the CDR3 is TGTGCCAGCAGCTTAGATGGGACAGGGGGTCCAGATACGCAGTATTTT. Its protein is CASSLDGTGGPDTQYF. The variable domain in full, with the rest retrieved from reference TRBV11-3 and TRBJ2-3, is EAGVVQSPRYKIIEKKQPVAFWCNPISGHNTLYWYLQNLGQGPELLIRYENEEAVDDSQLPKDRFSAERLKGVDSTLKIQPAELGDSAVYLCASSLDGTGGPDTQYFGPGTRLTVL.

This chain links TRBV27 with TRBJ1-4; no firm D call. This CDR3 contains 14 residues. The germline CDR1 and CDR2 sequences are MNHEY and SMNVEV (reference sequence). Trimming stripped 4 bases from V and 6 bases from J, with 12 bases between. Written as DNA, the CDR3 is TGTGCCAGCAGTTCGGTTTTCCGCGATGAAAAACTGTTTTTT. Translation: CASSSVFRDEKLFF.

The gene calls are TRBV10-3 and TRBJ2-1; D might be TRBD2 (7 bases). Germline values: CDR1 ENHRY, CDR2 SYGVKD. The CDR3 consists of 15 residues. Trimming pared 3 bases from V and 5 bases from J, leaving 14 bases between. CDR3 sequence reads: CAISEWGGANNEQFF. DNA of the CDR3: TGTGCCATCAGTGAATGGGGGGGGGCGAACAATGAGCAGTTCTTC.

The genes are TRBV5-6 and TRBJ2-1; 10 bases agree with TRBD2. This CDR3 comprises 14 residues. J was trimmed by 7 bases and V by 0 bases; bases with no gene match: 1. From germline, CDR1 is SGHDT and CDR2 YYEEEE. CDR3 protein: CASSLASGSNEQFF. The CDR3 DNA follows: TGTGCCAGCAGCTTGGCTAGCGGGAGTAATGAGCAGTTCTTC.

The chain uses TRBV23-1 and TRBJ1-3; D gene ambiguous. TRBV23-1 is annotated as an ORF whose role is uncertain. CDR3 length: 18 amino acids. Trimming took 2 bases from V and 0 from J, leaving 17 bases between them. In nucleotides, the CDR3 is TGCGCCAGCAGTCAACCCTCTCCTTCAGGAATCTCTGGAAACACCATATATTTT. Encoded protein: CASSQPSPSGISGNTIYF.

This chain connects TRBV3-1 (or the pseudogene TRBV3-2) to TRBJ1-5; 8 bases fit TRBD1. The germline V gene has CDR1 LGHDT and CDR2 YNNKEL (reference sequence). This CDR3 contains 19 residues. After removal of 2 bases from V and 0 bases from J, the junction contained 12 bases not matched to a gene. The CDR3 region is CASSQRTGRGYSSNQPQHF. CDR3 bases: TGTGCCAGCAGCCAACGGACAGGGAGAGGATATAGTAGCAATCAGCCCCAGCATTTT.

This clone was observed a handful of times. CDR3 coding DNA: TGCGCCAGCAGCTTCCAGCGGGAGGGCCGGGGGACCCAGTACTTC. Translating it yields CASSFQREGRGTQYF. V usage is TRBV5-1 and J usage is TRBJ2-5; 10 positions agree with TRBD2. Germline CDR1 reads SGHRS; CDR2 reads YFSETQ. This CDR3 is built from 15 residues. V shed 2 bases, J shed 7 bases, and the junction held 8 bases outside the gene matches.

This clone was detected only once. DNA for the CDR3: TGTGCCAGCAGCTTCAGCGCAGATACGCAGTATTTT. Its translation is CASSFSADTQYF. The chain links TRBV7-9 to TRBJ2-3; D gene uncertain. The CDR3 has 12 residues. CDR1 and CDR2 (germline): SEHNR, FQNEAQ (reference sequence). Trimming removed 3 bases from V and 4 bases from J, with 5 bases in between.

V usage is TRBV6-5 and J usage is TRBJ1-3, with D perhaps matching TRBD1 (6 bases). Germline V CDR1 and CDR2: MNHEY, SVGAGI. V was pared by 0 bases and J by 0 bases, with 9 bases between. There are 16 residues in the CDR3. For the CDR3, the DNA is TGTGCCAGCAGTTACTCCCAGGGGATCTCTGGAAACACCATATATTTT. Its translation is CASSYSQGISGNTIYF.

The chain employs TRBV5-6 and TRBJ1-2; tentative D call: TRBD1 (5 bases). This CDR3 has 13 residues. V dropped 6 bases and J dropped 8 bases, with 17 bases sitting between them. Germline V gene data show CDR1 as SGHDT and CDR2 as YYEEEE. The CDR3 region is CASITGGLGGYTF. For the CDR3, the DNA is TGTGCCAGCATCACAGGAGGGTTGGGGGGCTACACCTTC. Supplemented by reference TRBV5-6 and TRBJ1-2, the full variable domain reads DAGVTQSPTHLIKTRGQQVTLRCSPKSGHDTVSWYQQALGQGPQFIFQYYEEEERQRGNFPDRFSGHQFPNYSSELNVNALLLGDSALYLCASITGGLGGYTFGSGTRLTVV.

The chain recombines TRBV11-2 with TRBJ2-5; maybe TRBD2 (6 bases). Trimming pared 1 base from V and 5 bases from J, leaving 17 bases between. CDR1 and CDR2 (germline): SGHAT, FQNNGV. This CDR3 is built from 16 residues. The CDR3 spells CASSLVLAGSRETQYF. The CDR3 DNA follows: TGTGCCAGCAGCTTAGTGCTTGCGGGGTCTCGGGAGACCCAGTACTTC.

V gene TRBV6-2 or TRBV6-3 combines with J gene TRBJ2-2; TRBD2 aligns across 10 bases. Germline values: CDR1 MNHEY, CDR2 SVGEGT. V dropped 6 bases and J dropped 5; count of bases not matched to a gene: 9. The CDR3 loop spans 16 amino acids. The DNA of the CDR3 is TGTGCCAGCAGCCTCCGACTAGCGGGTTGGACCGGGGAGCTGTTTTTT. Protein: CASSLRLAGWTGELFF.

This chain links TRBV5-4 with TRBJ2-1; possibly TRBD2 for D (6 bases). Germline V gene lookup returns CDR1 SGHNT and CDR2 YYREEE (reference sequence). The CDR3 runs to 14 residues. V dropped 4 bases and J dropped 6 bases, with 14 bases sitting between them. CDR3 DNA: TGTGCCAGCAGCCCTAGTGGCGGGATCAATGAGCAGTTCTTC. Translated, it gives CASSPSGGINEQFF.

There are a few counts of this clone. The chain is built from TRBV19 and TRBJ1-5, with 9 positions matching TRBD1. The CDR3 totals 18 residues. V lost 1 base and J lost 2; bases outside the gene matches: 9. Germline values: CDR1 LNHDA, CDR2 SQIVND (reference sequence). CDR3 DNA sequence: TGTGCCAGTAGTATAGTCCCGGGACAGGGAATGGGCAATCAGCCCCAGCATTTT. Protein product: CASSIVPGQGMGNQPQHF.

J is TRBJ2-1 and V is TRBV6-6, with TRBD1 matching over 7 bases. Germline values: CDR1 MNHNY, CDR2 SVGAGI (reference sequence). The junction had 4 bases not matched to a gene; V was cut back by 2 bases and J by 9 bases. This CDR3 comprises 13 residues. The CDR3 sequence is CASSYVGDSEQFF. The DNA for the CDR3 is TGTGCCAGCAGTTACGTTGGGGACAGTGAGCAGTTCTTC.